The 32 T cell receptor beta chains below come from one sample, sequenced in a study of T-cell memory formation after mild COVID-19. MiXCR, run by TCRdb on the 5' RACE reads, gives a single entry per CDR3 protein. The data show under 450,000 distinct CDR3 sequences, 20% to 25% seen once. The sequencing sample was made of PBMCs or a T cell subset sorted from them (not recorded which). The receptors originated from an adult woman who had mild COVID-19 (a few samples of this study predate the infection). Cell type and time point are not known.

J is TRBJ2-1 and V is TRBV6-2 or TRBV6-3; D might be TRBD2 (6 bases). Germline V gene sequence: CDR1 MNHEY, CDR2 SVGEGT. The V end was cut by 3 bases, the J end by 8 bases, with 17 bases between. The CDR3 is 15 residues long. The CDR3 nucleotides are TGTGCCAGCAGTTATCGCGGGGCAGTCCGCGATGAGCAGTTCTTC. Protein: CASSYRGAVRDEQFF.

This clonotype appeared once. The chain carries TRBV5-1 and TRBJ2-1, with a weak D call TRBD2 (7 bases). Germline loops: CDR1 SGHRS, CDR2 YFSETQ. CDR3 size: 15 residues. V shed 0 bases and J shed 10 bases, with 17 bases lying between them. CDR3 DNA: TGCGCCAGCAGCTTGGGGGGGGGCCGATTGGAGGAGCAGTTCTTC. Its translation: CASSLGGGRLEEQFF.

The chain links TRBV7-2 to TRBJ2-4; the match to TRBD2 covers 9 bases. This CDR3 is built from 15 residues. The junction had 3 bases not matched to a gene; V was cut back by 5 bases and J by 1 base. Germline CDR1 reads SGHTA; CDR2 reads FQGNSA. As DNA, the CDR3 is TGTGCCAGCAGCCCCACTAGCGGGGCCAAAAACATTCAGTACTTC. Amino acids: CASSPTSGAKNIQYF.

This clonotype showed up just a few times. The chain joins TRBV11-2 to TRBJ2-7; D gene ambiguous. This CDR3 has 13 amino acids. CDR1 SGHAT and CDR2 FQNNGV come from the germline V gene. Trimming shortened V by 5 bases and J by 5 bases, and 13 bases separated the two germline ends. CDR3 protein: CASSTRSVDEQYF. The CDR3 bases are TGTGCCAGCAGCACCCGCAGTGTCGACGAGCAGTACTTC.

The chain uses TRBV9 and TRBJ1-2; possibly TRBD1 for D (5 bases). CDR3 length equals 16 residues. V dropped 3 bases and J dropped 2 bases, with 17 bases sitting between them. CDR1 is SGDLS and CDR2 is YYNGEE in the germline V gene. CDR3 amino acids: CASSGPPTGRNYGYTF. Here the CDR3 DNA reads TGTGCCAGCAGCGGCCCCCCTACAGGCCGGAACTATGGCTACACCTTC.

The chain links TRBV18 to TRBJ2-7; 7 nucleotides line up with TRBD2. CDR3 size: 15 residues. Germline CDR1 KGHSH, CDR2 LQKENI. J gave up 4 bases and V 3 bases, and 9 bases lay outside the gene matches. DNA for the CDR3: TGTGCCAGCTCACCCTCAGGCGGGAGAGGATACGAGCAGTACTTC. Translating it yields CASSPSGGRGYEQYF.

This chain links TRBV13 with TRBJ2-1; 9 positions match TRBD1. CDR3 length: 15 amino acids. With V trimmed by 5 bases and J by 7 bases, 9 bases remained unmatched. Germline-derived CDR1 and CDR2 are PRHDT and FYEKMQ (reference sequence). CDR3 amino acids: CASSLGQGSVNEQFF. The CDR3, as DNA: TGTGCCAGCAGCCTGGGACAGGGCTCGGTGAATGAGCAGTTCTTC.

This chain uses TRBV29-1 with TRBJ1-2, with a possible D match to TRBD1 (6 bases). This CDR3 contains 11 residues. Germline V gives CDR1 SQVTM, CDR2 ANQGSEA. The V end lost 3 bases, the J end lost 10 bases, and 12 bases lay between the germline ends. In DNA form, the CDR3 reads TGCAGCGTTGAGCATAACAGGGTCTACACCTTC. Encoded protein: CSVEHNRVYTF.

The rearrangement links TRBV6-5 to TRBJ1-1, with a tentative D call TRBD1 (6 bases). This CDR3 spans 14 amino acids. V lost 0 bases to trimming and J lost 4 bases, with 9 bases between them. Germline CDR1 and CDR2: MNHEY and SVGAGI. CDR3 sequence: CASSYSGGRTEAFF. The CDR3 DNA is TGTGCCAGCAGTTACTCCGGGGGCCGCACTGAAGCTTTCTTT.

The chain recombines TRBV7-8 with TRBJ1-5; 7 bases are a match to TRBD1. V shed 0 bases, J shed 3 bases, and the junction held 8 bases outside the gene matches. The CDR3 covers 17 residues. The germline CDR1 and CDR2 sequences are SGHVS and FQNEAQ. CDR3 nucleotide sequence: TGTGCCAGCAGCTTAGCTCGGACAGGTTCGGTCAATCAGCCCCAGCATTTT. It is translated as CASSLARTGSVNQPQHF.

V gene TRBV7-3 combines with J gene TRBJ2-1, with D perhaps being TRBD1 or TRBD2 (7 bases each). V was shortened by 2 bases and J by 7 bases, with 18 bases between the two germline ends. CDR1 and CDR2 (germline): SGHTA, FQGTGA. The CDR3 runs 16 residues. Here the CDR3 reads CASSLSGGVGFNEQFF. The CDR3, as DNA: TGTGCCAGCAGCTTATCAGGGGGGGTTGGCTTTAATGAGCAGTTCTTC.

This clonotype was seen at least ten times. This rearrangement joins TRBV5-6 to TRBJ2-1, with TRBD2 identical over 8 bases. Germline loops: CDR1 SGHDT, CDR2 YYEEEE. CDR3 size: 16 residues. Trimming removed 2 bases from V and 6 bases from J; junction bases left unmatched: 10. The CDR3 DNA follows: TGTGCCAGCAGCTTTTTTGGGACTAGTCGGTTCAATGAGCAGTTCTTC. It codes for CASSFFGTSRFNEQFF.

The gene calls are TRBV6-2 or TRBV6-3 and TRBJ2-1; 7 positions agree with TRBD2. The CDR3 has 16 residues. CDR1 and CDR2 from the germline V gene are MNHEY and SVGEGT. Losses at the gene ends were 5 bases for V and 3 bases for J; bases not matched to a gene: 10. In DNA form, the CDR3 reads TGTGCCAGCAGTCGCCCGGGGGGAACTTACTACAATGAGCAGTTCTTC. This codes for CASSRPGGTYYNEQFF.

The chain joins TRBV6-1 to TRBJ2-5, with 9 nucleotides matching TRBD1. Losses at the gene ends were 6 bases for V and 5 bases for J; bases not matched to a gene: 13. This CDR3 has 16 amino acids. Germline V CDR1 and CDR2: MNHNS, SASEGT. CDR3 bases: TGTGCCAGCAGGGAGGGGACAGGGTGGCGGCAGGAGACCCAGTACTTC. Protein sequence: CASREGTGWRQETQYF.

This clonotype was counted between two and nine times. The V call is TRBV9, the J call TRBJ2-3; the match to TRBD2 covers 10 bases. Per the germline V gene, CDR1 is SGDLS and CDR2 is YYNGEE. With V trimmed by 0 bases and J by 9 bases, 7 bases remained unmatched. This CDR3 comprises 15 residues. CDR3 sequence reads: CASSVGLAGDTTQYF. The CDR3 coding sequence is TGTGCCAGCAGCGTAGGGCTAGCGGGGGATACCACGCAGTATTTT.

This chain links TRBV7-9 with TRBJ2-5; TRBD2 matches at 7 bases. Germline CDR1 SEHNR, CDR2 FQNEAQ (reference sequence). The CDR3 runs 12 residues. V gave up 9 bases and J gave up 5 bases; unmatched junction bases: 6. CDR3 nucleotides: TGTGCCAGTGGGAGGGCCCGGGAGACCCAGTACTTC. As protein: CASGRARETQYF.

This chain connects TRBV5-1 to TRBJ2-7; the D gene is possibly TRBD2 (6 bases). Germline CDR1 reads SGHRS; CDR2 reads YFSETQ. The CDR3 has 16 residues. V lost 4 bases and J lost 7, with 24 bases in between. The DNA for the CDR3 is TGCGCCAGCAGCGCGATATTACAGGTGGCAGGAGGGGAGCAGTACTTC. As protein: CASSAILQVAGGEQYF.

This clonotype has only a few counts. The V call is TRBV20-1, the J call TRBJ2-1; 9 nucleotides agree with TRBD2. V dropped 6 bases and J dropped 2; count of bases not matched to a gene: 5. There are 14 residues in the CDR3. Germline V gives CDR1 DFQATT, CDR2 SNEGSKA (reference sequence). CDR3 bases: TGCAGTGCCTCGACTAGCGGTGCCTACAATGAGCAGTTCTTC. It encodes CSASTSGAYNEQFF.

This clonotype appeared a few times. The CDR3 region has the DNA TGCGCCAGCAGCTTCGGACTAGCGGGCGGGCTCAGCTCCTACGAGCAGTACTTC. Encoded protein: CASSFGLAGGLSSYEQYF. The rearrangement links TRBV5-1 to TRBJ2-7; 11 bases match TRBD2. The length of the CDR3 is 18 residues. V lost 2 bases and J lost 0; bases outside the gene matches: 10. Germline V CDR1 and CDR2: SGHRS, YFSETQ.

This clonotype was found a few times. V usage is TRBV5-6 and J usage is TRBJ2-7, with D possibly TRBD2 on 5 matching bases. V lost 1 base and J lost 5, with 7 bases in between. The V gene's germline CDR1 is SGHDT and CDR2 YYEEEE. The CDR3 sequence is 12 residues long. The CDR3 loop is CASSLRRNEQYF. The CDR3 DNA follows: TGTGCCAGCAGCTTGAGGAGGAACGAGCAGTACTTC.

V is TRBV3-1 and J is TRBJ2-3; 10 bases are shared with TRBD1. J lost 4 bases, V lost 6 bases, and 25 bases had no gene match. From germline, CDR1 is LGHDT and CDR2 YNNKEL (reference sequence). This CDR3 is 21 amino acids long. Written as DNA, the CDR3 is TGTGCCAGCAGTCGGGACAGGGGCTGGGTGGATGCGGTAGTTTTACCAGATACGCAGTATTTT. Translation: CASSRDRGWVDAVVLPDTQYF.

This sequence joins TRBV3-1 and TRBJ2-7; no reliable D call. The ends were cut back, 0 bases at V and 1 base at J, with 16 bases in the middle. In germline, CDR1 is LGHDT, CDR2 YNNKEL (reference sequence). There are 17 residues in the CDR3. CDR3 coding DNA: TGTGCCAGCAGCCAAGAAGGGATGCGGACGGAGTCCTACGAGCAGTACTTC. Protein product: CASSQEGMRTESYEQYF.

This sequence joins TRBV10-3 and TRBJ1-5, with D unresolved. CDR3 length: 15 amino acids. Trimming stripped 0 bases from V and 6 bases from J, with 12 bases between. Germline-derived CDR1 and CDR2 are ENHRY and SYGVKD. In DNA form, the CDR3 reads TGTGCCATCAGTGAGTCGAAAGGGTTTGTTCAGCCCCAGCATTTT. The encoded protein is CAISESKGFVQPQHF.

V and J are TRBV5-1 and TRBJ2-1, with TRBD2 matching 7 bases. The CDR3 contains 15 residues. With 5 bases clipped from V and 8 bases from J, the junction kept 13 bases outside the gene matches. CDR1 is SGHRS and CDR2 is YFSETQ in the germline V gene. The CDR3 sequence is CASRLRDGGIDEQFF. CDR3 nucleotides: TGCGCCAGCAGACTCCGGGACGGGGGGATCGATGAGCAGTTCTTC. The variable domain in full, with the rest retrieved from reference TRBV5-1 and TRBJ2-1, is KAGVTQTPRYLIKTRGQQVTLSCSPISGHRSVSWYQQTPGQGLQFLFEYFSETQRNKGNFPGRFSGRQFSNSRSEMNVSTLELGDSALYLCASRLRDGGIDEQFFGPGTRLTVL.

This clonotype showed up many times. V usage is TRBV20-1 and J usage is TRBJ1-2; tentative D call: TRBD1 (6 bases). V lost 0 bases to trimming and J lost 6 bases, with 17 bases between them. This CDR3 contains 15 residues. Per the germline V gene, CDR1 is DFQATT and CDR2 is SNEGSKA (reference sequence). The CDR3 sequence: CSAREVGGRGNGYTF. As DNA, the CDR3 is TGCAGTGCTAGAGAAGTGGGGGGGCGCGGTAATGGCTACACCTTC.

In its sample, this clonotype was seen a few times. The V gene is TRBV24-1, the J gene TRBJ2-7; tentatively, D is TRBD1 (5 bases). V lost 2 bases to trimming and J lost 1 base, with 11 bases between them. Germline loops: CDR1 KGHDR, CDR2 SFDVKD. The CDR3 consists of 15 residues. DNA for the CDR3: TGTGCCACCAGTGATTCCGACAGAGGTTCCTACGAGCAGTACTTC. This sequence encodes CATSDSDRGSYEQYF.

CDR3 protein: CASSRRGVAPLHF. The CDR3 DNA sequence: TGTGCCAGCAGCCGGCGGGGGGTTGCACCCCTCCACTTT. This chain connects TRBV3-1 to TRBJ1-6, with D possibly TRBD1 on 5 matching bases. CDR1 and CDR2 (germline): LGHDT, YNNKEL (reference sequence). This CDR3 comprises 13 residues. Trimming took 4 bases from V and 11 from J, leaving 12 bases between them.

The V gene is TRBV7-9, the J gene TRBJ2-7; 11 positions match TRBD2. V lost 3 bases and J lost 4; bases outside the gene matches: 5. The germline V gene has CDR1 SEHNR and CDR2 FQNEAQ (reference sequence). This CDR3 spans 15 amino acids. The CDR3 is CASSFGTSGLYEQYF. In DNA, the CDR3 is TGTGCCAGCAGCTTCGGGACTAGCGGATTATACGAGCAGTACTTC.

This clonotype was seen just once. The chain combines TRBV2 with TRBJ2-3; 8 nucleotides agree with TRBD1. The CDR3 runs to 16 residues. V dropped 8 bases and J dropped 3; count of bases not matched to a gene: 13. The germline V gene encodes CDR1 SNHLY and CDR2 FYNNEI. CDR3 protein: CASQGAQVMVTDTQYF. The DNA of the CDR3 is TGTGCCAGCCAGGGGGCGCAAGTTATGGTAACAGATACGCAGTATTTT.

The chain is built from TRBV10-3 and TRBJ2-1; 12 nucleotides align to TRBD2. The CDR3 runs to 14 residues. V shed 6 bases, J shed 7 bases, and the junction held 4 bases outside the gene matches. Germline V gives CDR1 ENHRY, CDR2 SYGVKD. This CDR3 reads CAIRTGTSGNEQFF. The CDR3 DNA follows: TGTGCCATCAGAACCGGGACTAGCGGGAATGAGCAGTTCTTC.

This clonotype was seen a handful of times. The rearrangement joins TRBV19 to TRBJ1-2; 10 bases map to TRBD1. CDR1 and CDR2 from the germline V gene are LNHDA and SQIVND (reference sequence). This CDR3 is 13 amino acids long. After removal of 5 bases from V and 8 bases from J, the junction contained 5 bases not matched to a gene. For the CDR3, the DNA is TGTGCCAGTAGTCACCGGGACAGGGGCGGCTACACCTTC. Translating it yields CASSHRDRGGYTF. The full variable domain, with the rest looked up from reference TRBV19 and TRBJ1-2, is DGGITQSPKYLFRKEGQNVTLSCEQNLNHDAMYWYRQDPGQGLRLIYYSQIVNDFQKGDIAEGYSVSREKKESFPLTVTSAQKNPTAFYLCASSHRDRGGYTFGSGTRLTVV.

This clonotype was found many times. This sequence joins TRBV7-8 and TRBJ2-3, with D perhaps given as TRBD1 or TRBD2 (5 bases each). The germline gives CDR1 SGHVS, CDR2 FQNEAQ. The CDR3 is 17 amino acids. V was clipped by 5 bases and J by 0 bases, with 18 bases between them. The CDR3 DNA sequence: TGTGCCAGCAGCATACCGACGGGGCGGCGCAGCACAGATACGCAGTATTTT. Residues: CASSIPTGRRSTDTQYF.